This T cell receptor beta chain was profiled in a study of T cell responses to AZD1222 COVID-19 vaccine. Study-level points and caveats: Spike-specific TCRs gained breadth and depth after people received two AZD1222 doses.

Clones were read by immunoSEQ multiplex PCR, and TCRdb kept only the in-frame ones, dropping some. Of tens of thousands of clones in the sample, roughly 90% were seen once. Of note for this clone: Its antigen is unknown.

The germline V gene encodes CDR1 LNHDA and CDR2 SQIVND (reference sequence). V shed 5 bases and J shed 6 bases, with 15 bases lying between them. There are 14 residues in the CDR3. Specimen: peripheral blood, collected on day 0 of AZD1222 vaccination. The clonotype was recovered from an adult in good health. V and J are TRBV19 and TRBJ2-3, with a possible D match to TRBD2 (5 bases). In DNA form, the CDR3 reads TGTGCCAGTAGTTACCCTGGGAGCCAGGATACGCAGTATTTT. Translation gives CASSYPGSQDTQYF.